This note documents a single T cell receptor beta chain sequence. The repertoire was sequenced with immunoSEQ multiplex PCR; TCRdb's copy has only in-frame clones and lacks some. This table holds under 90,000 clones, 85% to 95% found once. The data derive from a study of technical replicates of blood from several donors. Between the trimmed V and J ends, which lost 9 bases and 5 bases, there was a span of 19 bases. The CDR3 sequence is 14 residues long. The germline V gene encodes CDR1 LNHDA and CDR2 SQIVND (reference sequence). This TCR was sampled from a human donor in good health. This chain uses TRBV19 with TRBJ1-2, with D perhaps TRBD1 (5 bases). Specimen: T cells isolated from PBMCs. CDR3 nucleotides: TGTGCCAGCTCGGGAGGGGTATCGGGGTATGGCTACACCTTC. Protein: CASSGGVSGYGYTF.